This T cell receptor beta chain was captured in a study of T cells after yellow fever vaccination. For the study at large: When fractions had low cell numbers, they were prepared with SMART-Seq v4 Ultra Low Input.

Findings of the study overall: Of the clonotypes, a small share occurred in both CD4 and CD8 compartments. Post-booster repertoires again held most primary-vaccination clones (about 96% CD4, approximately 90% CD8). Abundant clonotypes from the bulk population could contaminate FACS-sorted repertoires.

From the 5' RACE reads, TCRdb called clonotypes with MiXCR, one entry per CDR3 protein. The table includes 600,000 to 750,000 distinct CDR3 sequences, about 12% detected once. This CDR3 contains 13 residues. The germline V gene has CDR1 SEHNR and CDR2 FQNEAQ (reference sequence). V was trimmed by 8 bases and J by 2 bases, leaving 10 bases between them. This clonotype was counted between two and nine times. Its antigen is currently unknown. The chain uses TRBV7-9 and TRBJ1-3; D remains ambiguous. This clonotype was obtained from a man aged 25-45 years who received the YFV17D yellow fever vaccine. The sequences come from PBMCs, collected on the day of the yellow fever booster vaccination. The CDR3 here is CASGLGPGNTIYF. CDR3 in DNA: TGTGCCAGCGGGCTTGGTCCTGGAAACACCATATATTTT.